A selection of T cell receptor beta chains follows, all from one sample in a study of cytomegalovirus exposure and HLA in healthy donors. Clones were sequenced by immunoSEQ multiplex PCR, and TCRdb holds only the in-frame ones, with some missing. The listing records over 30,000 clones. Sample: PBMCs. These receptors all come from a woman aged 35 to 49 in good health and CMV-seropositive. Both conserved end residues are part of each CDR3. The D gene is left open where the match is weak.

j_gene: TRBJ2-3
d_gene: TRBD2
v_gene: TRBV5-1
CDR3aa: CASSPSRGGTDTQYF
CDR3nt: TGCGCCAGCAGCCCGAGTCGGGGAGGGACAGATACGCAGTATTTT

j_gene: TRBJ2-7
d_gene: TRBD2
v_gene: TRBV5-4
CDR3aa: CASSTPTSGTAYEQYF
CDR3nt: TGTGCCAGCAGCACCCCGACTAGCGGGACCGCCTACGAGCAGTACTTC

j_gene: TRBJ1-2
d_gene: .
v_gene: TRBV6-5
CDR3aa: CASSYSIRSYGYTF
CDR3nt: TGTGCCAGCAGTTACAGTATACGGTCCTATGGCTACACCTTC

j_gene: TRBJ2-1
d_gene: .
v_gene: TRBV27
CDR3aa: CASSLNRVNKFF
CDR3nt: TGTGCCAGCAGTTTAAACAGGGTTAACAAGTTCTTC

j_gene: TRBJ1-1
d_gene: TRBD1
v_gene: TRBV27
CDR3aa: CASSYRGSTEAFF
CDR3nt: TGTGCCAGCAGTTACAGGGGTAGCACTGAAGCTTTCTTT

j_gene: TRBJ2-3
d_gene: .
v_gene: TRBV7-9
CDR3aa: CASSLAAGDGDTQYF
CDR3nt: TGTGCCAGCAGCTTAGCGGCGGGTGATGGGGATACGCAGTATTTT

j_gene: TRBJ1-2
d_gene: .
v_gene: TRBV28
CDR3aa: CASSLVATYGYTF
CDR3nt: TGTGCCAGCAGTTTAGTGGCGACATATGGCTACACCTTC

j_gene: TRBJ1-4
d_gene: TRBD1
v_gene: TRBV7-2
CDR3aa: CASSSGQGGEKLFF
CDR3nt: TGTGCCAGCAGCTCAGGACAGGGAGGGGAAAAACTGTTTTTT

j_gene: TRBJ2-7
d_gene: TRBD1
v_gene: TRBV6-5
CDR3aa: CASSLRTGGYYEQYF
CDR3nt: TGTGCCAGCAGTTTGCGGACAGGGGGCTATTACGAGCAGTACTTC

j_gene: TRBJ1-3
d_gene: TRBD1
v_gene: TRBV19
CDR3aa: CASSPRDRGSGNTIYF
CDR3nt: TGTGCCAGTAGTCCCCGGGACAGGGGCTCTGGAAACACCATATATTTT

j_gene: TRBJ2-5
d_gene: TRBD2
v_gene: TRBV4-1
CDR3aa: CASSPGLAKTQYF
CDR3nt: TGCGCCAGCAGCCCAGGACTAGCAAAGACCCAGTACTTC

j_gene: TRBJ2-7
d_gene: TRBD2
v_gene: TRBV19
CDR3aa: CASSIGTSDSYEQYF
CDR3nt: TGTGCCAGTAGTATTGGGACTAGCGATTCCTACGAGCAGTACTTC

j_gene: TRBJ1-2
d_gene: .
v_gene: TRBV18
CDR3aa: CASSHQGTPTPYGYTF
CDR3nt: TGTGCCAGCTCACACCAGGGGACCCCCACTCCCTATGGCTACACCTTC

j_gene: TRBJ2-6
d_gene: .
v_gene: TRBV7-9
CDR3aa: CASSLLSSGANVLTF
CDR3nt: TGTGCCAGCAGCCTACTTAGCTCTGGGGCCAACGTCCTGACTTTC

j_gene: TRBJ1-4
d_gene: TRBD1
v_gene: TRBV28
CDR3aa: CASREQGSNEKLFF
CDR3nt: TGTGCCAGCAGGGAACAGGGGTCTAATGAAAAACTGTTTTTT

j_gene: TRBJ1-4
d_gene: .
v_gene: TRBV29-1
CDR3aa: CSVGGGINEKLFF
CDR3nt: TGCAGCGTTGGAGGGGGTATTAATGAAAAACTGTTTTTT